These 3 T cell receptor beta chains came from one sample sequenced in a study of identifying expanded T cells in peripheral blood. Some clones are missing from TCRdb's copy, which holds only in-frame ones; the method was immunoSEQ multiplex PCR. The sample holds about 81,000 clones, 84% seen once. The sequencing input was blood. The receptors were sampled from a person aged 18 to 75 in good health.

The CDR3 loop is CSVMRGLETQYF. In DNA form, the CDR3 reads TGCAGCGTTATGCGGGGGCTGGAGACCCAGTACTTC. J is TRBJ2-5 and V is TRBV29-1; maybe TRBD2 (7 bases). Trimming removed 5 bases at V and 5 bases at J, with 12 bases between. The CDR3 length is 12 residues. Germline values: CDR1 SQVTM, CDR2 ANQGSEA. The full variable domain, with the rest looked up from reference TRBV29-1 and TRBJ2-5, is SAVISQKPSRDICQRGTSLTIQCQVDSQVTMMFWYRQQPGQSLTLIATANQGSEATYESGFVIDKFPISRPNLTFSTLTVSNMSPEDSSIYLCSVMRGLETQYFGPGTRLLVL.

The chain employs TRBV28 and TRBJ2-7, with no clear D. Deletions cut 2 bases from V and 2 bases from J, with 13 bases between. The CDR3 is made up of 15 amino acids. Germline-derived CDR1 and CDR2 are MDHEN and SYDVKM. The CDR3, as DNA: TGTGCCAGCAGTTTACCTAGGACGCCCCCCTACGAGCAGTACTTC. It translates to CASSLPRTPPYEQYF.

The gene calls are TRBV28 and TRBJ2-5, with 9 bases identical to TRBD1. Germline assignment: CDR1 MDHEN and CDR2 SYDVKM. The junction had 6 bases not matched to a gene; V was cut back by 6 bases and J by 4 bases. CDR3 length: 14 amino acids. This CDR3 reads CASRTGGGGETQYF. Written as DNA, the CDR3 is TGTGCCAGCAGGACAGGGGGAGGTGGAGAGACCCAGTACTTC.